Each of the 12 T cell receptor beta chains below was sequenced from the same sample in a study of T cell responses to AZD1222 COVID-19 vaccine. Clones were sequenced by immunoSEQ multiplex PCR, and TCRdb holds only the in-frame ones, with some missing. The sample shows 100,000 to 120,000 clones, approximately 94% of them seen only once. The sequencing here drew on peripheral blood, taken 28 days after the second AZD1222 dose. The origin of the receptors is an adult who received the AZD1222 COVID-19 vaccine.

V is TRBV10-2 and J is TRBJ2-7; D remains ambiguous. Deletions cut 4 bases from V and 3 bases from J, with 10 bases between. The germline gives CDR1 WSHSY, CDR2 SAAADI. CDR3 length equals 13 residues. For the CDR3, the DNA is TGCGCCAGCAGTGGAGCGCCCCTCTACGAGCAGTACTTC. Its protein product is CASSGAPLYEQYF.

The chain carries TRBV7-8 and TRBJ2-7; the D is unclear. This CDR3 contains 15 residues. The germline CDR1 and CDR2 sequences are SGHVS and FQNEAQ. Trimming left V 1 base short and J 0 bases short, with 10 bases between. CDR3 DNA sequence: TGTGCCAGCAGCTTAGTTCGCGGAACCTCCTACGAGCAGTACTTC. Translated: CASSLVRGTSYEQYF.

The chain has TRBV7-9 and TRBJ1-1, with D possibly TRBD1 on 6 matching bases. Germline CDR1 SEHNR, CDR2 FQNEAQ (reference sequence). The CDR3 has 14 residues. Trimming removed 5 bases at V and 1 base at J, with 11 bases between. Here the CDR3 reads CASSRGQRNTEAFF. CDR3 sequence (DNA): TGTGCCAGCAGCAGAGGACAGAGGAACACTGAAGCTTTCTTT.

This chain links TRBV5-1 with TRBJ1-2, with TRBD1 matching over 8 bases. The J segment lost 4 bases and the V segment lost 3 bases, leaving 2 bases of the junction unmatched. Germline CDR1 and CDR2: SGHRS and YFSETQ. This CDR3 is 13 amino acids long. The CDR3 protein is CASSSDRVYGYTF. In DNA, the CDR3 is TGCGCCAGCAGCTCGGACAGGGTCTATGGCTACACCTTC.

About this clone: The junction departs from the called germline gene at one end, perhaps through a read error. The genes are TRBV27 and TRBJ2-2; 9 positions match TRBD1. Germline-derived CDR1 and CDR2 are MNHEY and SMNVEV (reference sequence). The CDR3 covers 18 residues. The CDR3 DNA reads as TGTGCCAACAGTGACCTACCGGGACAGGGAGAGGACAACGGGGAGCTGTTTTTT. Amino acids: CANSDLPGQGEDNGELFF.

This chain joins TRBV28 and TRBJ2-1; D is unclear. The CDR3 is 12 amino acids. The V gene lost 3 bases and the J gene lost 6 bases, with 6 bases spanning the gap. Germline CDR1 and CDR2: MDHEN and SYDVKM. The CDR3 region is CASSFPGNEQFF. The CDR3 coding sequence is TGTGCCAGCAGTTTCCCTGGCAATGAGCAGTTCTTC.

V gene TRBV5-1 combines with J gene TRBJ2-2, with TRBD1 matching over 8 bases. CDR1 and CDR2 (germline): SGHRS, YFSETQ. Losses at the gene ends were 4 bases for V and 7 bases for J; bases not matched to a gene: 9. The CDR3 loop spans 15 amino acids. The CDR3 DNA reads TGCGCCAGCAGCCCCGGGACAGGTATCGGCGGGGAGCTGTTTTTT. Amino acid sequence: CASSPGTGIGGELFF.

For the CDR3, the DNA is TGTGCCAGCAGCGGCAGGGTATTCGGGGGGCAGTTCTTC. This translates into CASSGRVFGGQFF. V gene TRBV9 combines with J gene TRBJ2-1, with D possibly matching TRBD2 (6 bases). Germline loops: CDR1 SGDLS, CDR2 YYNGEE. This CDR3 region has 13 residues. V lost 3 bases and J lost 12, with 16 bases in between.

The chain has TRBV6-5 and TRBJ1-5, with D hard to call. The V gene's germline CDR1 is MNHEY and CDR2 SVGAGI. CDR3 size: 11 residues. V was cut by 6 bases and J by 9 bases, with 9 bases left in between. The CDR3 sequence: CASSDDSPQHF. The CDR3 bases are TGTGCCAGCAGCGACGATTCGCCCCAGCATTTT.

The rearrangement joins TRBV6-5 to TRBJ2-7, with TRBD2 identical over 7 bases. The CDR3 contains 15 residues. V was pared by 1 base and J by 4 bases, with 7 bases of the junction left unmatched. CDR1 MNHEY and CDR2 SVGAGI come from the germline V gene. CDR3 in amino acids: CASSYLASGGYEQYF. The CDR3 nucleotides are TGTGCCAGCAGTTACTTAGCCTCCGGGGGGTACGAGCAGTACTTC.

A few counts support this clone. V gene TRBV13 combines with J gene TRBJ1-6, with a weak D call TRBD1 (5 bases). Germline V gene lookup returns CDR1 PRHDT and CDR2 FYEKMQ (reference sequence). V lost 3 bases, J lost 11 bases, and 8 bases lay in between. The CDR3 consists of 12 residues. CDR3: CASSFGGAPLHF. CDR3 nucleotides: TGTGCCAGCAGCTTCGGAGGGGCACCCCTCCACTTT.

V is TRBV5-1 and J is TRBJ1-4, with a possible D match to TRBD1 (5 bases). V was clipped by 4 bases and J by 5 bases, with 27 bases between them. The CDR3 consists of 19 residues. Per germline, CDR1 SGHRS and CDR2 YFSETQ. The CDR3 nucleotides read TGCGCCAGCAGCCCGTTTGGCCCGGGACGTCAGATCCGAAATGAAAAACTGTTTTTT. Residues: CASSPFGPGRQIRNEKLFF.